Following are 8 T cell receptor beta chains from one sample sequenced in a study of CD4 and CD8 cells across lung adenocarcinoma regions. Using its own MiXCR run on the PCR reads, TCRdb lists one record per CDR3 protein. This table holds just over 4,000 distinct CDR3 sequences, approximately 60% found once. The sequencing input was CD4+ T cells from the center of a lung tumor. These receptors all come from a male donor with lung adenocarcinoma. The CD4 and CD8 labels of this study may be unreliable.

The count of this clonotype is one. The chain carries TRBV6-5 and TRBJ2-5; 7 positions match TRBD2. CDR1 is MNHEY, CDR2 SVGAGI, per germline. The trim removed 4 bases at V and 7 bases at J, leaving 12 bases unmatched. The CDR3 extends over 15 amino acids. The DNA of the CDR3 is TGTGCCAGCAGTTTTGTCAGCGGGCGCGGGGGGACCCAGTACTTC. Translated: CASSFVSGRGGTQYF.

The rearrangement links TRBV4-1 to TRBJ2-3; 7 positions match TRBD1. CDR1 is MGHRA, CDR2 YSYEKL, per germline. The CDR3 has 16 residues. After removal of 11 bases from V and 5 bases from J, the junction contained 19 bases not matched to a gene. The CDR3 region is CAASQNRGGRGDTQYF. The CDR3, as DNA: TGCGCCGCCTCTCAGAACAGGGGCGGGCGCGGAGATACGCAGTATTTT.

J is TRBJ2-3 and V is TRBV10-2; TRBD2 matches at 7 bases. The CDR3 covers 17 residues. The V gene end was trimmed by 6 bases and the J gene end by 2 bases; junction bases not matched to a gene: 14. Looked up from germline, CDR1 is WSHSY and CDR2 is SAAADI. The DNA of the CDR3 is TGCGCCAGCAGAGGTGGTGCAGGGCGGGGGAACACAGATACGCAGTATTTT. It is translated as CASRGGAGRGNTDTQYF.

The chain combines TRBV11-3 with TRBJ2-1, with 7 bases that match TRBD2. The CDR3 totals 15 residues. From germline, CDR1 is SGHNT and CDR2 YENEEA. Trimming removed 6 bases from V and 3 bases from J; junction bases left unmatched: 8. CDR3: CASSFGTTIYNEQFF. CDR3 DNA sequence: TGTGCCAGCAGTTTCGGGACTACAATCTACAATGAGCAGTTCTTC.

Regarding this clonotype: One end of the junction varies from germline; a read error may be responsible. The gene calls are TRBV6-1 and TRBJ2-3; D assignment may be TRBD1 or TRBD2 (6 bases each). This CDR3 is 14 amino acids long. From germline, CDR1 is MNHNS and CDR2 SASEGT. In DNA, the CDR3 is TGTGCGGGCAGTGGGGGCCGGGAGCCAGAGACGCAGTACTTT. Translating it yields CAGSGGREPETQYF.

The CDR3, as DNA: TGTGCCAGCAGTGAAGCGGACGGTAACACCGGGGAGCTGTTTTTT. Its protein is CASSEADGNTGELFF. This rearrangement joins TRBV6-1 to TRBJ2-2, with D hard to call. Trimming removed 0 bases from V and 2 bases from J, with 7 bases in between. There are 15 residues in the CDR3. Germline assignment: CDR1 MNHNS and CDR2 SASEGT.

The count of this clonotype is one. The junction departs from the called germline gene at one end, perhaps through a read error. The chain links TRBV10-2 to TRBJ2-3, with unresolved D. The CDR3 covers 14 residues. CDR1 WSHSY and CDR2 SAAADI come from the germline V gene. The CDR3 nucleotides are TGCGGCAGCTGTGGTGGATGCAGCAAAAATACGCAGTATTTT. This encodes CGSCGGCSKNTQYF.

The V gene is TRBV5-4, the J gene TRBJ2-1; the D is unclear. This CDR3 comprises 16 residues. The V and J ends lost 5 bases and 7 bases respectively, with 22 bases between them. Germline CDR1 SGHNT, CDR2 YYREEE (reference sequence). The CDR3 coding sequence is TGTGCCAGCAGGATTCTCGGTGCTGCAAAGGCGAATGAGCAGTTCTTC. The encoded protein is CASRILGAAKANEQFF.